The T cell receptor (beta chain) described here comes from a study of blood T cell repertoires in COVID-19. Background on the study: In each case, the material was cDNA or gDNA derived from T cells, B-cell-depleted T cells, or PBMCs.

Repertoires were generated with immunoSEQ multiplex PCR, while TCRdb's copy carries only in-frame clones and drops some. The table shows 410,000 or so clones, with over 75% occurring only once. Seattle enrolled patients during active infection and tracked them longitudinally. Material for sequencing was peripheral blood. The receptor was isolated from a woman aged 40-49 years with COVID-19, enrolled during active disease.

CDR3 in DNA: TGTGCCAGCAGTGAAGCTAGTTGGGCTGACGAAGCTTTCTTT. As protein: CASSEASWADEAFF. The chain employs TRBV2 and TRBJ1-1; D not resolved. Germline V gene lookup returns CDR1 SNHLY and CDR2 FYNNEI. V lost 0 bases and J 8 bases, leaving 13 bases between the germline ends. This CDR3 is 14 amino acids long.